The sequence of this T cell receptor beta chain was determined in a study of regulatory T cells in long-lasting Graves disease. Study in general: Persistent cases took antithyroid drugs over 5 years and stayed TSH receptor antibody positive.

Germline assignment: CDR1 GTSNPN and CDR2 SVGIG (reference sequence). The germline V and J ends were trimmed by 4 bases and 2 bases, with 8 bases remaining between them. The CDR3 contains 12 residues. Specified time point: persistent/refractory GD, antithyroid drugs over 5 years with positive TRAb. The TCR library was prepared using RNA isolated from PBMCs. In its sample, this clonotype was seen many times. Sequencing libraries for TCR beta were prepared with iRepertoire HTBI primers and Arm-PCR of CDR3 regions. Each CDR3 protein is one row after TCRdb ran MiXCR on the multiplex PCR reads. Of about 340,000 distinct CDR3 sequences detected, less than 20% appear once; the ten largest clones hold approximately 31%.

The chain employs TRBV30 and TRBJ1-1; D remains unclear. This TCR derives from a female donor with Graves disease. This specimen was peripheral blood mononuclear cells (PBMCs), taken when the disease was refractory, from a patient treated with antithyroid drugs. CDR3 nucleotides: TGTGCCTGGACCGACACCAACACTGAAGCTTTCTTT. Translated: CAWTDTNTEAFF.